The clone carrying this T cell receptor beta chain was picked up many times. TCRdb recomputed calls from the 5' RACE reads with MiXCR, one row per CDR3 protein. This table holds under 25,000 distinct CDR3 sequences, less than 5.5% found once. The record originates from a study of T cells after yellow fever vaccination. The wider study: EM, EMRA, CM and Tscm memory subsets were separated by sorting (using CD3, CD45RA, CCR7 and CD95).

The germline V gene has CDR1 LGHNT and CDR2 FRNRAP. Trimming removed 9 bases at V and 2 bases at J, with 14 bases between. The length of the CDR3 is 14 residues. Study observations and caveats: Reappearance after the booster was seen for most primary-vaccination clones, at 95% to 97% CD4 and roughly 90% CD8. Shared CD4/CD8 clonotypes were a small share, likely from convergent recombination. Almost all vaccine-responding clonotypes could not be detected on day 0 in sorted memory subsets.

Here the sequenced sample was PBMCs, either bulk or a sorted T-cell subset (CD4+, CD8+, memory, or dextramer-sorted; not recorded which), taken 35 to 50 days after the first yellow fever vaccination. The clonotype was recovered from a man between 18 and 29 years old who received the YFV17D yellow fever vaccine. The chain combines TRBV12-5 with TRBJ1-5; a weak D match, TRBD1 (5 bases). The CDR3 is CARGGVKGNQPQHF. DNA for the CDR3: TGTGCTAGGGGGGGGGTAAAGGGCAATCAGCCCCAGCATTTT.